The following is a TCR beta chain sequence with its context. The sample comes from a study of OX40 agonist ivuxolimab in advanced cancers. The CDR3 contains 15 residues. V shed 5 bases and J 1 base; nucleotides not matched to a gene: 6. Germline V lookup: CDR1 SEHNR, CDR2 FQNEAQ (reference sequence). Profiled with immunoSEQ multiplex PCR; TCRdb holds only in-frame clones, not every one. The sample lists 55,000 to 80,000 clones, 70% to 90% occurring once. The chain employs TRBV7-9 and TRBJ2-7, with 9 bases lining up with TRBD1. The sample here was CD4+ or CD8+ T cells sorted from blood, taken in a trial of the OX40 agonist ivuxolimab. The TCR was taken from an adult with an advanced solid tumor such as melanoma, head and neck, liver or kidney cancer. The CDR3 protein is CASSAGDRASYEQYF. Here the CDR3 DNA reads TGTGCCAGCAGCGCGGGGGACAGGGCTTCCTACGAGCAGTACTTC.